This section outlines one TCR beta chain sequence together with its context. The CDR3 spans 14 residues. Germline V gene lookup returns CDR1 SNHLY and CDR2 FYNNEI. V lost 8 bases and J lost 5, with 18 bases in between. Measured with immunoSEQ multiplex PCR; TCRdb has only the in-frame clones, and not every one. Of 70,000 to 75,000 clones detected, 80% to 90% appear once; the ten largest clones hold less than 5.5%. The data are from a study of PD-L1 blockade in urothelial cancer. About the study: A median blood sample held approximately 150,000 T cells and roughly 79,000 unique TCRs.

The clonotype comes from a man in his sixties or seventies with urothelial cancer. V gene TRBV2 combines with J gene TRBJ2-5, with D perhaps TRBD1 (7 bases). The sample was PBMCs, taken around atezolizumab (anti-PD-L1) treatment. This CDR3 reads CASSEVPGGETQYF. The DNA of the CDR3 is TGTGCCAGCTCTGAGGTGCCAGGGGGGGAGACCCAGTACTTC.